A selection of T cell receptor beta chains follows, all from one sample in a study of T-cell memory formation after mild COVID-19. MiXCR, run by TCRdb on the 5' RACE reads, gives a single entry per CDR3 protein. The table lists about 400,000 distinct CDR3 sequences, over 15% of them singletons. Input material: PBMCs or a T cell subset sorted from them (not recorded which). The receptors here all came from a man aged 18 to 29 who had mild COVID-19 (a few samples of this study predate the infection). Cell type and time point are not known. CDR3s include the opening cysteine and the closing phenylalanine or tryptophan. The order of the fields is D gene, CDR3 length, V gene, J gene, clone size, CDR3 DNA, CDR3 protein. The D gene is left open where the match is weak. Only some rows state a clone size, as once, few, many or a class for expanded clones.

TRBD1	16	TRBV28	TRBJ2-3	NA	TGTGCCAGCAGCCGAACACACCCGTCGGGACAGGGGGACCTTGTATTT	CASSRTHPSGQGDLVF
NA	14	TRBV12-3/TRBV12-4	TRBJ2-2	many	TGTGCCAGCAGTTTCACAACGAACACCGGGGAGCTGTTTTTT	CASSFTTNTGELFF
NA	16	TRBV6-4	TRBJ2-1	few	TGTGCCAGCAGTGACTCGAAGGGGGGGCATAACAATGAGCAGTTCTTC	CASSDSKGGHNNEQFF
NA	14	TRBV7-2	TRBJ1-1	few	TGTGCCAGCAGCTTAAACCAAGCGGACACTGAAGCTTTCTTT	CASSLNQADTEAFF
NA	13	TRBV20-1	TRBJ1-4	NA	TGCAGTGCTCCCGGGGCTGAGAATGAAAAACTGTTTTTT	CSAPGAENEKLFF
NA	16	TRBV21-1	TRBJ2-3	few	TGTGCCAGCAGCAGTTTGATAATCCACAACACAGATACGCAGTATTTT	CASSSLIIHNTDTQYF
NA	13	TRBV18	TRBJ1-1	few	TGTGCCGCCTCGGGGGGTGAGGGCACTGAAGCTTTCTTT	CAASGGEGTEAFF
NA	14	TRBV12-3/TRBV12-4	TRBJ2-3	few	TGTGCCAGCAGTTTCTCCAGCGGCACAGATACGCAGTATTTT	CASSFSSGTDTQYF
NA	14	TRBV9	TRBJ1-1	NA	TGTGCCAGCAGCGTAGTGGGGTTGAACACTGAAGCTTTCTTT	CASSVVGLNTEAFF
NA	14	TRBV6-6	TRBJ2-5	NA	TGTGCCAGCACTTGGGCCTCTCAGCAAGAGACCCAGTACTTC	CASTWASQQETQYF
NA	14	TRBV7-9	TRBJ1-2	NA	TGTGCCAGCAGGCGTCAGGTTTTTGGCTATGGCTACACCTTC	CASRRQVFGYGYTF
NA	17	TRBV18	TRBJ2-6	NA	TGTGCCAGCTCACCCCTTGAGGGGGTCGTTGGGGCCAACGTCCTGACTTTC	CASSPLEGVVGANVLTF
NA	15	TRBV28	TRBJ1-6	few	TGTGCCAGCAGTTTAGGGGGCGGTGGAGGTTCACCCCTCCACTTT	CASSLGGGGGSPLHF
NA	17	TRBV23-1	TRBJ2-2	NA	TGCGCCAGCAATCCCGAATCCTCTAAATCGAACACCGGGGAGCTGTTTTTT	CASNPESSKSNTGELFF
NA	16	TRBV4-1	TRBJ2-1	NA	TGCGCCAGCAGCCAAGCTGGCCCGACTCGGGTGGATGAGCAGTTCTTC	CASSQAGPTRVDEQFF
NA	13	TRBV6-5	TRBJ1-5	few	TGTGCCAGCAGCGGGGGAGGCTTGCGACCCCAGCATTTT	CASSGGGLRPQHF
NA	15	TRBV27	TRBJ2-6	many	TGTGCCAGCAGTGCCCAGAGGGCTGGGGCCAACGTCCTGACTTTC	CASSAQRAGANVLTF
NA	12	TRBV6-5	TRBJ1-2	NA	TGTGCCAGCAGTTACGGCCCGGGGAGCTACACCTTC	CASSYGPGSYTF
NA	15	TRBV5-1	TRBJ2-3	many	TGCGCCAGCAGCTTGGGGGCAGACCGCACAGATACGCAGTATTTT	CASSLGADRTDTQYF
TRBD1	13	TRBV7-8	TRBJ2-7	NA	TGTGCCAGCAGCTTGGGACAGGCTGGCGAGCAGTACTTC	CASSLGQAGEQYF
NA	12	TRBV11-2	TRBJ2-3	few	TGTGCCAGCAGTCAAACAACAGATACGCAGTATTTT	CASSQTTDTQYF
NA	15	TRBV24-1	TRBJ2-3	few	TGTGCCACCGCACAGGGAGGGCGTGGCACAGATACGCAGTATTTT	CATAQGGRGTDTQYF
NA	15	TRBV5-4	TRBJ2-3	NA	TGTGCCAGCAGGATCGGAATAGTGGCAGGGGATACGCAGTATTTT	CASRIGIVAGDTQYF
NA	13	TRBV12-3/TRBV12-4	TRBJ1-1	NA	TGTGCCAGCAGTTTAACCCGTCGGACTGAAGCTTTCTTT	CASSLTRRTEAFF
NA	13	TRBV9	TRBJ1-1	NA	TGTGCCAGCAGCACAGACGACAAAGCTGAAGCTTTCTTT	CASSTDDKAEAFF
TRBD1	14	TRBV29-1	TRBJ2-7	few	TGCAGCGTTGAAGTGGGACAGGGGGCTGGGGAGCAGTACTTC	CSVEVGQGAGEQYF
NA	13	TRBV29-1	TRBJ1-1	few	TGCAGCTCCAGTCCCGCTGACGCCAATGAAGCTTTCTTT	CSSSPADANEAFF
NA	15	TRBV6-6	TRBJ1-5	NA	TGTGCCAGCAGTTACGAGGCAGGGCCGTTCCAGCCCCAGCATTTT	CASSYEAGPFQPQHF
NA	15	TRBV5-1	TRBJ1-1	NA	TGCGCCAGCAGCTTGAATCTGGGTTCGGGAACTGAAGCTTTCTTT	CASSLNLGSGTEAFF
NA	15	TRBV3-1	TRBJ2-1	many	TGTGCCAGCAGCCCGGAACAGGGAATTTACAATGAGCAGTTCTTC	CASSPEQGIYNEQFF
NA	14	TRBV9	TRBJ2-3	many	TGTGCCAGCAGCGTAGGAGCTGGAACAGATACGCAGTATTTT	CASSVGAGTDTQYF
NA	15	TRBV18	TRBJ1-1	few	TGTGCCAGCTCACCACGCCGGGACATGGTCACTGAAGCTTTCTTT	CASSPRRDMVTEAFF
NA	15	TRBV25-1	TRBJ1-1	NA	TGTGCCAGCAGTGATGCAGGCTCTACGAACACTGAAGCTTTCTTT	CASSDAGSTNTEAFF
TRBD1	14	TRBV29-1	TRBJ1-2	few	TGCAGCGTACCCCCGGGGACAGGGGTACGAGGCTACACCTTC	CSVPPGTGVRGYTF
NA	12	TRBV6-2/TRBV6-3	TRBJ2-7	NA	TGTGCCAGCATAGGGAACTGGGACGAGCAGTACTTC	CASIGNWDEQYF
NA	15	TRBV7-8	TRBJ1-2	NA	TGTGCCAGCAGCCCCAAGGGGGGGATCGGACTTGGCTACACCTTC	CASSPKGGIGLGYTF
TRBD1	14	TRBV10-3	TRBJ2-1	NA	TGTGCCACCGGCCAGACAGGGGTCTACAATGAGCAGTTCTTC	CATGQTGVYNEQFF
NA	16	TRBV6-5	TRBJ1-2	NA	TGTGCCAGCAGTTACGTGGGGGCCGGGAGAAACTATGGCTACACCTTC	CASSYVGAGRNYGYTF
TRBD1	16	TRBV11-2	TRBJ2-7	few	TGTGCCAGCAGCTTACGTACGGGACAGGGAATATACGAGCAGTACTTC	CASSLRTGQGIYEQYF
TRBD2	15	TRBV7-2	TRBJ2-3	few	TGTGCCAGCAGCTCCGTAGCGGGGAACACAGATACGCAGTATTTT	CASSSVAGNTDTQYF
TRBD2	15	TRBV5-5	TRBJ2-7	NA	TGTGCCAGCAGCTACCGACTAGCTGGGTCCTACGAGCAGTACTTC	CASSYRLAGSYEQYF
NA	14	TRBV6-6	TRBJ2-2	few	TGTGCCAGCAGGGAGGGGTCGAGCACCGGGGAGCTGTTTTTT	CASREGSSTGELFF
TRBD2	14	TRBV10-3	TRBJ2-1	few	TGTGCCATCAGTGAGCCCGGGGAGGGCAATGAGCAGTTCTTC	CAISEPGEGNEQFF
NA	15	TRBV20-1	TRBJ2-1	NA	TGCAGTGCGCCGAGGGTCTATTTACGGAGGAGTGAGCAGTTCTTC	CSAPRVYLRRSEQFF
NA	15	TRBV5-1	TRBJ1-1	many	TGCGCCAGCAACCATGGCCGGCCGGAGAACACTGAAGCTTTCTTT	CASNHGRPENTEAFF
NA	15	TRBV7-8	TRBJ2-7	few	TGTGCCAGCAGCTCTAGGGCTAAAAATGACTACGAGCAGTACTTC	CASSSRAKNDYEQYF
NA	13	TRBV7-2	TRBJ2-2	few	TGTGCCAGCAGCTTCGACCCGACCGGGGAGCTGTTTTTT	CASSFDPTGELFF
NA	12	TRBV11-2	TRBJ2-7	few	TGTGCCAGCAGCTTAGGAGGGTCTGAGCAGTACTTC	CASSLGGSEQYF
TRBD1	15	TRBV29-1	TRBJ2-1	NA	TGCAGCGTTGGGGGGATGGGACAGAGCTACAATGAGCAGTTCTTC	CSVGGMGQSYNEQFF